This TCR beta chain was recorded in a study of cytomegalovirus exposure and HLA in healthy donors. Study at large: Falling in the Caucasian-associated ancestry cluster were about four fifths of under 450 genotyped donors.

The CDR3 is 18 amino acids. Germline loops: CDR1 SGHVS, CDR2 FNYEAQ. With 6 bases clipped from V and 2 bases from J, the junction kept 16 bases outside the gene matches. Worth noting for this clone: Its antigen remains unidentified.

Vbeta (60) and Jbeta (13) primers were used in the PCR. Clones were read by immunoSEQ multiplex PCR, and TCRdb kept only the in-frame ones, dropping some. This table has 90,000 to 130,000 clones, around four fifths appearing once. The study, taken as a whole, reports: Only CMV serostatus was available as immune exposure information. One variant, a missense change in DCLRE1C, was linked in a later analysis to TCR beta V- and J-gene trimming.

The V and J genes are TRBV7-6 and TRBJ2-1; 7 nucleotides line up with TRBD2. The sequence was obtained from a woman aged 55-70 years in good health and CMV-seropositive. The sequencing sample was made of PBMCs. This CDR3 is CASSLWALRGRTYNEQFF. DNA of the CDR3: TGTGCCAGCAGTCTATGGGCACTTCGCGGGAGAACCTACAATGAGCAGTTCTTC. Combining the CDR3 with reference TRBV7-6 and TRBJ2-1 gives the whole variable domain GAGVSQSPRYKVTKRGQDVALRCDPISGHVSLYWYRQALGQGPEFLTYFNYEAQQDKSGLPNDRFSAERPEGSISTLTIQRTEQRDSAMYRCASSLWALRGRTYNEQFFGPGTRLTVL.